This T cell receptor (beta chain) originates from a study of vaccination and CD4 T cells after COVID-19. Stated treatment: roughly ten-day PBMC culture with coronavirus spike peptide pools or control peptides (ViraFEST assay). Oncomine TCR Beta short-read sequencing was applied to DNA from cultured CD4+ T cells. In TCRdb, the PCR reads were re-called with MiXCR into one record per CDR3 protein. The data show more than 4,500 distinct CDR3 sequences, 46% seen once. The CDR3 extends over 13 amino acids. With V trimmed by 5 bases and J by 6 bases, 6 bases remained unmatched. The germline gives CDR1 LNHDA, CDR2 SQIVND (reference sequence). Details on this clonotype: What it binds is not known.

This rearrangement joins TRBV19 to TRBJ1-1; 7 positions match TRBD1. Specimen: CD4+ T cells from blood, cultured in vitro. The TCR was taken from a human donor who had recovered from COVID-19. The CDR3 loop is CASSVRDSSEAFF. The CDR3 DNA reads TGTGCCAGTAGTGTCCGGGACAGCTCTGAAGCTTTCTTT.